This T cell receptor (beta chain) came from a study of long-term antiretroviral therapy in people with HIV. In the case of this clone: As yet, its antigen is unknown.

The CDR3 totals 14 residues. CDR1 is LNHDA, CDR2 SQIVND, per germline (reference sequence). Trimming took off 3 bases at V and 0 bases at J, with 8 bases between the two ends. This was the immunoSEQ v3.0 assay at survey level. Produced via immunoSEQ multiplex PCR; TCRdb's table is partial and in-frame only. This sample yields roughly 20,000 clones, of which roughly 84% are seen a single time; roughly 8.1% belongs to the top ten. Study-wide points: Blood was collected between about 2003 and 2018, possibly under older ART regimens. HIV repertoires spanned narrower CDR3 length ranges than controls.

This clonotype originated in a man between 50 and 59 years old with HIV. The source material was unsorted PBMCs, sampled at the start of antiretroviral therapy. The chain couples TRBV19 to TRBJ1-1; no clear D. CDR3 DNA sequence: TGTGCCAGTAGTATTCGAACACTGAACACTGAAGCTTTCTTT. This gives the protein CASSIRTLNTEAFF.